This T cell receptor (beta chain) was sequenced in a study of blood T cell repertoires in COVID-19. Study background: Sample material is recorded as cDNA or gDNA derived from T cells, B-cell-depleted T cells, or PBMCs.

Assay used: immunoSEQ multiplex PCR; TCRdb lists only in-frame clones, some missing. The repertoire holds about 310,000 clones, with roughly 89% as singletons. The V gene lost 1 base and the J gene lost 2 bases, with 8 bases spanning the gap. The CDR3 contains 14 residues. Germline V gene data show CDR1 as SGHRS and CDR2 as YFSETQ. The sample taken for sequencing was PBMCs or T cells enriched from blood (not recorded which). V gene TRBV5-1 combines with J gene TRBJ2-3; D gene uncertain. This receptor was taken from a woman aged 18-35 years with acute COVID-19. The CDR3 nucleotides are TGCGCCAGCAGCTTGACCCGAGACACAGATACGCAGTATTTT. This codes for CASSLTRDTDTQYF.